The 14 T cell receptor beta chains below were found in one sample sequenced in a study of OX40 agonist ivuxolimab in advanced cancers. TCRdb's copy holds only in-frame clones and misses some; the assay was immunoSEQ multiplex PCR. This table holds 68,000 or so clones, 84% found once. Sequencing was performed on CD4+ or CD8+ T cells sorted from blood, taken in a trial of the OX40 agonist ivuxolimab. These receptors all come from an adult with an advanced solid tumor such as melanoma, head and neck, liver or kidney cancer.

CDR3: CASSEWGERTEAFF. The CDR3 DNA reads TGTGCCAGCAGTGAGTGGGGGGAACGGACTGAAGCTTTCTTT. V is TRBV2 and J is TRBJ1-1; TRBD1 is a possible D gene (5 bases). Trimming pared 3 bases from V and 5 bases from J, leaving 13 bases between. CDR1 and CDR2 (germline): SNHLY, FYNNEI. The CDR3 totals 14 residues. Complete variable domain (other parts from reference TRBV2 and TRBJ1-1): EPEVTQTPSHQVTQMGQEVILRCVPISNHLYFYWYRQILGQKVEFLVSFYNNEISEKSEIFDDQFSVERPDGSNFTLKIRSTKLEDSAMYFCASSEWGERTEAFFGQGTRLTVV.

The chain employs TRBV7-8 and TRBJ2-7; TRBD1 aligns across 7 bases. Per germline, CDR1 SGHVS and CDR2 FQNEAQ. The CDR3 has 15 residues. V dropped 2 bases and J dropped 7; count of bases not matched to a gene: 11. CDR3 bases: TGTGCCAGCAGCTTAAGGACAGGCTCAGGAGGAGAGCAGTACTTC. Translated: CASSLRTGSGGEQYF. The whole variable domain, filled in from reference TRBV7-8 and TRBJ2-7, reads GAGVSQSPRYKVAKRGQDVALRCDPISGHVSLFWYQQALGQGPEFLTYFQNEAQLDKSGLPSDRFFAERPEGSVSTLKIQRTQQEDSAVYLCASSLRTGSGGEQYFGPGTRLTVT.

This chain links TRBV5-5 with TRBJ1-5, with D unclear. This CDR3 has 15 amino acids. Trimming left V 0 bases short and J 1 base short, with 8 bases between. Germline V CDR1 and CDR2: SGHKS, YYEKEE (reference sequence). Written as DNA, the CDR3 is TGTGCCAGCAGCTTGGAACAAACAAGCAATCAGCCCCAGCATTTT. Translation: CASSLEQTSNQPQHF. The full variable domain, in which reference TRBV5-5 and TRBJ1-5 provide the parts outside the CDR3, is DAGVTQSPTHLIKTRGQQVTLRCSPISGHKSVSWYQQVLGQGPQFIFQYYEKEERGRGNFPDRFSARQFPNYSSELNVNALLLGDSALYLCASSLEQTSNQPQHFGDGTRLSIL.

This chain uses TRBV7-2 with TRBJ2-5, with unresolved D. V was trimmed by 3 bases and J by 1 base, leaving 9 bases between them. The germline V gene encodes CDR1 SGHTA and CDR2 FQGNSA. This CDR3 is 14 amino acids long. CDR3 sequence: CASSLWGSQETQYF. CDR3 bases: TGTGCCAGCAGCTTGTGGGGTTCCCAAGAGACCCAGTACTTC.

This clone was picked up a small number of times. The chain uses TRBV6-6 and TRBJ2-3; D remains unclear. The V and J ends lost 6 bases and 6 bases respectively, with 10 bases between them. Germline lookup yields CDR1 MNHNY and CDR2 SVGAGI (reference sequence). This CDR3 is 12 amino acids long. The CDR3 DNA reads TGTGCCAGCAGCCCTTCCCGGGATACGCAGTATTTT. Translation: CASSPSRDTQYF.

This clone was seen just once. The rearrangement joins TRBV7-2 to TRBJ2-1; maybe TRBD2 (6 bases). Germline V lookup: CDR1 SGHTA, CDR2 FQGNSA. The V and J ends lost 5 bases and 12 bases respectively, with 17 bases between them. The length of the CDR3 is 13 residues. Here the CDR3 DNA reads TGTGCCAGCAGCCCTCCGCGGGGTGGGGGGCAGTTCTTC. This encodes CASSPPRGGGQFF.

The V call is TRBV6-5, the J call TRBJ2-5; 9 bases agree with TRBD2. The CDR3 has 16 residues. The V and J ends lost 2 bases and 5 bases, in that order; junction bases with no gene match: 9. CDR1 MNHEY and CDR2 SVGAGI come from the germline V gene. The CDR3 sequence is CASSYRSGGPGETQYF. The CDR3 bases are TGTGCCAGCAGTTACAGGAGCGGGGGGCCCGGGGAGACCCAGTACTTC.

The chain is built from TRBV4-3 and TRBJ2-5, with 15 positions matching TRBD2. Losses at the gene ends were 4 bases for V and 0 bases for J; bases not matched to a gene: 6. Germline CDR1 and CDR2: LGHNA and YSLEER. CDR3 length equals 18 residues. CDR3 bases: TGCGCCAGCAGCCCGGGACTAGCGGGGGGTACCTACCAAGAGACCCAGTACTTC. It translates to CASSPGLAGGTYQETQYF.

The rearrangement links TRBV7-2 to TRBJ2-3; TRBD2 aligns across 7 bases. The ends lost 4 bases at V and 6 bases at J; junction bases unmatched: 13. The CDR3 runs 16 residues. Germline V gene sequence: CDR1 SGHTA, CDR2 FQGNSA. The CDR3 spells CASSSSRGGRGDTQYF. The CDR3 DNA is TGTGCCAGCAGCTCCTCACGCGGGGGACGGGGGGATACGCAGTATTTT.

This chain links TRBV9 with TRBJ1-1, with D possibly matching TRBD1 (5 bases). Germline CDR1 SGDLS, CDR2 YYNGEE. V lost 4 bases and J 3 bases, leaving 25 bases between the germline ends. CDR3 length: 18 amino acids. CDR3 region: CASSPVYPGGFRYTEAFF. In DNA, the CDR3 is TGTGCCAGCAGCCCCGTTTATCCCGGGGGTTTCAGATACACTGAAGCTTTCTTT.

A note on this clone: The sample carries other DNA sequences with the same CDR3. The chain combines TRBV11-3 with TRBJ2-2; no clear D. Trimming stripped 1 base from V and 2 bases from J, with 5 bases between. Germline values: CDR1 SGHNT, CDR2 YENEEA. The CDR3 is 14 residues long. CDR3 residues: CASSLGPNTGELFF. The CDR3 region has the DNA TGTGCCAGCAGCTTAGGACCAAACACCGGGGAGCTGTTTTTT. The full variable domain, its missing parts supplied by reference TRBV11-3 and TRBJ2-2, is EAGVVQSPRYKIIEKKQPVAFWCNPISGHNTLYWYLQNLGQGPELLIRYENEEAVDDSQLPKDRFSAERLKGVDSTLKIQPAELGDSAVYLCASSLGPNTGELFFGEGSRLTVL.

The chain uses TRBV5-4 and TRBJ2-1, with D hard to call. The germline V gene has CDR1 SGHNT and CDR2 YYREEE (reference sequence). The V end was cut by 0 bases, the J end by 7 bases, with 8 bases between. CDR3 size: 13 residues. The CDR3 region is CASSLGTWNEQFF. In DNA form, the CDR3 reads TGTGCCAGCAGCTTGGGGACGTGGAATGAGCAGTTCTTC. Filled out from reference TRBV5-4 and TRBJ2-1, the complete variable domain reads ETGVTQSPTHLIKTRGQQVTLRCSSQSGHNTVSWYQQALGQGPQFIFQYYREEENGRGNFPPRFSGLQFPNYSSELNVNALELDDSALYLCASSLGTWNEQFFGPGTRLTVL.

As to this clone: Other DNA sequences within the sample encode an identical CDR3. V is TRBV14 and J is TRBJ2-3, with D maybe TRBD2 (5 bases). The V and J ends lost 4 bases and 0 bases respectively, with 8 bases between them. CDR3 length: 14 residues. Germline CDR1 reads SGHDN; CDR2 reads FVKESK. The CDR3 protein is CASSLGGSTDTQYF. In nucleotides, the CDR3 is TGTGCCAGCAGCCTCGGAGGAAGCACAGATACGCAGTATTTT.

The CDR3 DNA reads as TGTGCCAGCAGCCCCGGTGCCACTGAAGCTTTCTTT. This codes for CASSPGATEAFF. V gene TRBV7-9 combines with J gene TRBJ1-1, with D uncertain. Germline V gives CDR1 SEHNR, CDR2 FQNEAQ (reference sequence). This CDR3 region has 12 residues. V lost 5 bases to trimming and J lost 4 bases, with 8 bases between them.